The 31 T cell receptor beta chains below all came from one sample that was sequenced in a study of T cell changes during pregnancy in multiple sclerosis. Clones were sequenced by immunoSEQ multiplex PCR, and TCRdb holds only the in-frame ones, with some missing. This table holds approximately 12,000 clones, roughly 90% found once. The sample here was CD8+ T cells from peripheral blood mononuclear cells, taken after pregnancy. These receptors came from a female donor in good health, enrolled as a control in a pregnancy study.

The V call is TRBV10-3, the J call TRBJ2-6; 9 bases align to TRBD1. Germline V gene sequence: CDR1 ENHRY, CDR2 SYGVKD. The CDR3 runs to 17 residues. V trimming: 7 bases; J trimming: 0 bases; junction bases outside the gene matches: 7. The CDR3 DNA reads TGTGCCATCAAATCGGGGACAGGGAGCTCTGGGGCCAACGTCCTGACTTTC. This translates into CAIKSGTGSSGANVLTF.

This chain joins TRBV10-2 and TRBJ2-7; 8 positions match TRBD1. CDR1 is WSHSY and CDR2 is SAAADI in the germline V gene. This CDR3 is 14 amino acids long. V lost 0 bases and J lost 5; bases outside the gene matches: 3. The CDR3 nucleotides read TGCGCCAGCAGTGAGTCCGAGACAGGGGACGAGCAGTACTTC. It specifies CASSESETGDEQYF.

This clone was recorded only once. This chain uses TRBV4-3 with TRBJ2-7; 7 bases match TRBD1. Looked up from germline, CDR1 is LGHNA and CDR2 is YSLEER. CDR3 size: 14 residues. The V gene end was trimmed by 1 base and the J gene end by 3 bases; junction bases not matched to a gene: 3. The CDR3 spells CASSQARQGYEQYF. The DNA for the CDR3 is TGCGCCAGCAGCCAAGCCCGACAGGGCTACGAGCAGTACTTC.

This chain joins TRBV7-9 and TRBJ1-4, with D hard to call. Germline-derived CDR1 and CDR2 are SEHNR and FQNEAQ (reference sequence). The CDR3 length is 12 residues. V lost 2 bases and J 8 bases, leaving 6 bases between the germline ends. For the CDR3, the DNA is TGTGCCAGCAGCTTAACCGGGGAAAAACTGTTTTTT. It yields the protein CASSLTGEKLFF.

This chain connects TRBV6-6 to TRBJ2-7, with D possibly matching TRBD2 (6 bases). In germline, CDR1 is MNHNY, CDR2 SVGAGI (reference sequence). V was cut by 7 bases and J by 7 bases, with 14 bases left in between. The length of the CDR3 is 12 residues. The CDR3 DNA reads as TGTGCCAGCAACGGTGGAGGGGAAGAGCAGTACTTC. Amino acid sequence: CASNGGGEEQYF.

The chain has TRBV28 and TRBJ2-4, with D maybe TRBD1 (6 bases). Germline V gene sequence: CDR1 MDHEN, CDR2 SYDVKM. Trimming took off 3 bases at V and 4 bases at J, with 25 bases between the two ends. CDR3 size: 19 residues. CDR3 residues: CASSFGPSWTVGMKNIQYF. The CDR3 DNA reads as TGTGCCAGCAGTTTCGGTCCATCTTGGACAGTCGGAATGAAAAACATTCAGTACTTC.

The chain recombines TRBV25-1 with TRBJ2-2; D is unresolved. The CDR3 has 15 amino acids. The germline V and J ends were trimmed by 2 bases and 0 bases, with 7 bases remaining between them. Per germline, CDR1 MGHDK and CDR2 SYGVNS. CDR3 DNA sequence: TGTGCCAGCAGTGAAAGCCAATCGAACACCGGGGAGCTGTTTTTT. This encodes CASSESQSNTGELFF. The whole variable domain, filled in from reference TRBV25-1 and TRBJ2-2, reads EADIYQTPRYLVIGTGKKITLECSQTMGHDKMYWYQQDPGMELHLIHYSYGVNSTEKGDLSSESTVSRIRTEHFPLTLESARPSHTSQYLCASSESQSNTGELFFGEGSRLTVL.

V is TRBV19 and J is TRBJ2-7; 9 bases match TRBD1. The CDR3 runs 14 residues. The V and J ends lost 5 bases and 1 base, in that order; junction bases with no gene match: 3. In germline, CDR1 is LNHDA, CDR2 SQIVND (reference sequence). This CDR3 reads CASSVGQGSYEQYF. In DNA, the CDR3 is TGTGCCAGTAGTGTCGGACAGGGGTCCTACGAGCAGTACTTC. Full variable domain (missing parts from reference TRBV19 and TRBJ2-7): DGGITQSPKYLFRKEGQNVTLSCEQNLNHDAMYWYRQDPGQGLRLIYYSQIVNDFQKGDIAEGYSVSREKKESFPLTVTSAQKNPTAFYLCASSVGQGSYEQYFGPGTRLTVT.

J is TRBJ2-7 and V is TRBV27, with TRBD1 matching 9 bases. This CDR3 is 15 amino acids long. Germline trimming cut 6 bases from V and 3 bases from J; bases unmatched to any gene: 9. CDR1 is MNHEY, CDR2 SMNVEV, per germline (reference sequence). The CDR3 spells CASRQDRGSLYEQYF. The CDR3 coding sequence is TGTGCCAGCAGACAGGACAGGGGATCCCTCTACGAGCAGTACTTC.

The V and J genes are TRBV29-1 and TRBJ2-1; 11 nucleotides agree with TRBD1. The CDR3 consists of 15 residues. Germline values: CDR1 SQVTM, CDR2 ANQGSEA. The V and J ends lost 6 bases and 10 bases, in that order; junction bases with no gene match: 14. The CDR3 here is CSVTPAGTGGYEQFF. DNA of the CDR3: TGCAGCGTAACACCAGCCGGGACAGGGGGTTACGAGCAGTTCTTC.

The CDR3 DNA reads TGTGCCAGCAGCTCACACAGCGGCTTTGGGGCCAACGTCCTGACTTTC. The encoded protein is CASSSHSGFGANVLTF. This chain links TRBV7-2 with TRBJ2-6, with D maybe TRBD2 (5 bases). This CDR3 has 16 residues. Looked up from germline, CDR1 is SGHTA and CDR2 is FQGNSA. With 4 bases removed from V and 3 bases from J, the gap between germline ends came to 13 bases.

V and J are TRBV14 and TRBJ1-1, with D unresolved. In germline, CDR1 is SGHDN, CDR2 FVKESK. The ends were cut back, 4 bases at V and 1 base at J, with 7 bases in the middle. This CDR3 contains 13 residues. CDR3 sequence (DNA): TGTGCCAGCAGCCCGGGAGCGAACACTGAAGCTTTCTTT. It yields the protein CASSPGANTEAFF.

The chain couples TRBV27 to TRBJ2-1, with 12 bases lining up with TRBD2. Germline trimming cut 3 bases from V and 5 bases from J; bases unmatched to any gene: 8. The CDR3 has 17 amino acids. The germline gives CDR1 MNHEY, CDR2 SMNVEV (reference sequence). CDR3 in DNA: TGTGCCAGCAGTTTCCTAGCGGGGGGGATTATAAACAATGAGCAGTTCTTC. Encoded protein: CASSFLAGGIINNEQFF.

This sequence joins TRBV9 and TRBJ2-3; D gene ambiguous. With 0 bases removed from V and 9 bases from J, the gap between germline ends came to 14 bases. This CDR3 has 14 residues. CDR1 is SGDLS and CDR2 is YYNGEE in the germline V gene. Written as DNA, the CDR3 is TGTGCCAGCAGCGTAGAGAAGAGCCCCCTCACGCAGTATTTT. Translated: CASSVEKSPLTQYF.

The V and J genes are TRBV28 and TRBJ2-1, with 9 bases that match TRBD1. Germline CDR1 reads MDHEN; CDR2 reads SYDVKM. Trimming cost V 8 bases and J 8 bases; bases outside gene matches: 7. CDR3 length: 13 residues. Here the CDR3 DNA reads TGTGCCAGCCTGGACAGGGGTATGGATGAGCAGTTCTTC. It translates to CASLDRGMDEQFF.

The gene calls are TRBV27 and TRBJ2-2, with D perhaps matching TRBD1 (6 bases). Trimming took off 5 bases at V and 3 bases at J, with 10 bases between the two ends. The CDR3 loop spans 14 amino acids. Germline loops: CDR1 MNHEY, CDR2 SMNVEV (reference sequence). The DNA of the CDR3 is TGTGCCAGCAGTATACAGGGAGACACCGGGGAGCTGTTTTTT. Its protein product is CASSIQGDTGELFF.

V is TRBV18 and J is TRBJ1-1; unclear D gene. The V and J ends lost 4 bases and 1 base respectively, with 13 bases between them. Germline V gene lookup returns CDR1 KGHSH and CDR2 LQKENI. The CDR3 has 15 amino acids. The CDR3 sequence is CASSLSDTWNTEAFF. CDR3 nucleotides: TGTGCCAGCTCACTCTCAGACACTTGGAACACTGAAGCTTTCTTT.

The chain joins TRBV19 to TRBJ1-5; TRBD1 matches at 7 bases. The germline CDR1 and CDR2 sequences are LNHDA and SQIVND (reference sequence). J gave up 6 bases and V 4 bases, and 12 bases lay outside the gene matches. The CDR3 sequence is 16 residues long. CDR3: CASSTLLGTALQPQHF. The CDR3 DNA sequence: TGTGCCAGTAGTACCTTATTAGGGACAGCTCTTCAGCCCCAGCATTTT.

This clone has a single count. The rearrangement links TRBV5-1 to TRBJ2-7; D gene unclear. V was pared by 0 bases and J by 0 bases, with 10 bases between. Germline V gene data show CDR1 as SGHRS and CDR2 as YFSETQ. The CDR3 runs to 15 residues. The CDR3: CASSLATGLSYEQYF. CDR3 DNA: TGCGCCAGCAGCTTGGCGACTGGTCTCTCCTACGAGCAGTACTTC. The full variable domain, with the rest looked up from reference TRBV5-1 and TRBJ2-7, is KAGVTQTPRYLIKTRGQQVTLSCSPISGHRSVSWYQQTPGQGLQFLFEYFSETQRNKGNFPGRFSGRQFSNSRSEMNVSTLELGDSALYLCASSLATGLSYEQYFGPGTRLTVT.

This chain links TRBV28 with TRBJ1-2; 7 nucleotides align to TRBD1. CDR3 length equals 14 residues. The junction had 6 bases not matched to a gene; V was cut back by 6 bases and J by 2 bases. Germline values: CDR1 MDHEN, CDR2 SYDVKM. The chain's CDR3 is CASSPTQGNYGYTF. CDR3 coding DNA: TGTGCCAGCAGCCCTACACAGGGGAACTATGGCTACACCTTC.

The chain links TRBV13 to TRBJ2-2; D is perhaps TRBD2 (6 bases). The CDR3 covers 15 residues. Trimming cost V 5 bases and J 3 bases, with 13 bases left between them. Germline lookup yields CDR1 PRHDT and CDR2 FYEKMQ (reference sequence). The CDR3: CASSGDRDYTGELFF. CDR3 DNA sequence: TGTGCCAGCAGCGGCGACCGGGACTACACCGGGGAGCTGTTTTTT.

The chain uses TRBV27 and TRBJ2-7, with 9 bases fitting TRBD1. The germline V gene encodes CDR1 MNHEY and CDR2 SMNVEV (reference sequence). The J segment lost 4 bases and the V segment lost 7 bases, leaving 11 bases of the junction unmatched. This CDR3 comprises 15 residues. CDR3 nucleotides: TGTGCCAGCATGTCCCCCCGGGACAGGGTTTACGAGCAGTACTTC. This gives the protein CASMSPRDRVYEQYF.

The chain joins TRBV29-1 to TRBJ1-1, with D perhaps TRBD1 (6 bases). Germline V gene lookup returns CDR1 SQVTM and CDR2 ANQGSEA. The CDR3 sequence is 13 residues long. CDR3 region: CGRRGGRDTEAFF. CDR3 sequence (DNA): TGCGGCCGAAGGGGGGGGCGGGACACTGAAGCTTTCTTT.

The CDR3 bases are TGTGCCAGCAGTTTATTATCGACTAGCGGAAGCTACGAGCAGTACTTC. Its translation is CASSLLSTSGSYEQYF. This chain links TRBV27 with TRBJ2-7; TRBD2 aligns across 9 bases. CDR3 length: 16 amino acids. Germline lookup yields CDR1 MNHEY and CDR2 SMNVEV (reference sequence). With V trimmed by 1 base and J by 3 bases, 7 bases remained unmatched.

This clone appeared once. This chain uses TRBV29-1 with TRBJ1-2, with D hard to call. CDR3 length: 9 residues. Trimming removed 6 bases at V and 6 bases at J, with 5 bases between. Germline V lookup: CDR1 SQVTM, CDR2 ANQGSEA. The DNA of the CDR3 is TGCAGCGTCGGAGATGGCTACACCTTC. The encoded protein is CSVGDGYTF.

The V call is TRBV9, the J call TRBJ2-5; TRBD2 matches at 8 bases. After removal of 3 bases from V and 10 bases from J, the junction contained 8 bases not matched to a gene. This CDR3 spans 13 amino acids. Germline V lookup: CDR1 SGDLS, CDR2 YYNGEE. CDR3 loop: CASSASGSRDQYF. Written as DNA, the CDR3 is TGTGCCAGCAGCGCGAGCGGGAGCAGAGACCAGTACTTC.

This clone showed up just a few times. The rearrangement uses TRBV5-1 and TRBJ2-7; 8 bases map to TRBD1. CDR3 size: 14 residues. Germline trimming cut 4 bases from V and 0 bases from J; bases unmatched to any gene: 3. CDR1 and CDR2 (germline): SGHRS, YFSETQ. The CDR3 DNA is TGCGCCAGCAGCGGCGGACAGGGCTCCTACGAGCAGTACTTC. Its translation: CASSGGQGSYEQYF.

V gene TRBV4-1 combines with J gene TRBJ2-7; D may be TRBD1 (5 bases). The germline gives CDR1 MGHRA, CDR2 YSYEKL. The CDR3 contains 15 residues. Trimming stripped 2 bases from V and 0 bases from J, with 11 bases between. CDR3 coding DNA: TGCGCCAGCAGCCAACAGGGTGGCCTCTCCTACGAGCAGTACTTC. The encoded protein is CASSQQGGLSYEQYF.

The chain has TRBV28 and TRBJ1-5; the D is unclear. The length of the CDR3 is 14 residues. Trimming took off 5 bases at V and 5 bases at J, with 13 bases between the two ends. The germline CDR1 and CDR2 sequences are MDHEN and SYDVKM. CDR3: CASSAPPPDQPQHF. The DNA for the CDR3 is TGTGCCAGCAGTGCCCCCCCTCCGGATCAGCCCCAGCATTTT.

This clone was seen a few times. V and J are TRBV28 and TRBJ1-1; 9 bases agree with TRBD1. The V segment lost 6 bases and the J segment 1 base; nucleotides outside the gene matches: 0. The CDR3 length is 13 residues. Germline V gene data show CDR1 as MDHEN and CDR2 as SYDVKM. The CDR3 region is CASRGQGNTEAFF. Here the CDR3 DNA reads TGTGCCAGCAGGGGACAGGGGAACACTGAAGCTTTCTTT.

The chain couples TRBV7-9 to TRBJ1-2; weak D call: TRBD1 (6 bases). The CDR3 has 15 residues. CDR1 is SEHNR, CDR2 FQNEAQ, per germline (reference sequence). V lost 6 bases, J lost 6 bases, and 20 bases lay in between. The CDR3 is CASSSPGGAHHGYTF. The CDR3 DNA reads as TGTGCCAGCAGTTCTCCGGGGGGCGCTCATCATGGCTACACCTTC.